This T cell receptor (beta chain) was recorded in a study of blood T cell repertoires in COVID-19. Sequencing was performed with immunoSEQ multiplex PCR; in TCRdb, only in-frame clones are kept and a portion is missing. The profile covers some 57,000 clones, with less than 90% appearing a single time and 10% taken by the ten largest. Germline assignment: CDR1 LGHDT and CDR2 YNNKEL (reference sequence). This CDR3 region has 17 residues. Trimming took 2 bases from V and 0 from J, leaving 14 bases between them. V usage is TRBV3-1 (or the pseudogene TRBV3-2) and J usage is TRBJ1-3, with D perhaps TRBD1 (5 bases). Material: peripheral blood. The sequence derives from a human donor in a cohort sampled during active COVID-19. CDR3 coding DNA: TGTGCCAGCAGCCAACGAGACAGACCCTACTCTGGAAACACCATATATTTT. Its protein product is CASSQRDRPYSGNTIYF.